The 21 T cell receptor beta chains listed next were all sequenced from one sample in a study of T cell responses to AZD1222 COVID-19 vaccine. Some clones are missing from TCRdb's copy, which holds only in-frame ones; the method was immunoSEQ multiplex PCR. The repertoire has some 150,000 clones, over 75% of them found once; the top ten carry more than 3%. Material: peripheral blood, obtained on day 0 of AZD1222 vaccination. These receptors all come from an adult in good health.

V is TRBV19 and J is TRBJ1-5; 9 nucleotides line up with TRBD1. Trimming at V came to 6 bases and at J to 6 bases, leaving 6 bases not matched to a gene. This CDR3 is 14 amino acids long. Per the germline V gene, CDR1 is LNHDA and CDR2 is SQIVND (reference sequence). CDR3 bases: TGTGCCAGTAGCCCGACAGGGGGATCTCAGCCCCAGCATTTT. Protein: CASSPTGGSQPQHF.

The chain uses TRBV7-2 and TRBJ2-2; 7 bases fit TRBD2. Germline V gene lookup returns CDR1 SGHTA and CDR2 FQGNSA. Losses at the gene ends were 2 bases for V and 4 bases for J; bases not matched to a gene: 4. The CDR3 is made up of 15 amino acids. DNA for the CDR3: TGTGCCAGCAGCTTAACCCGCGGGAGCACCGGGGAGCTGTTTTTT. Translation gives CASSLTRGSTGELFF.

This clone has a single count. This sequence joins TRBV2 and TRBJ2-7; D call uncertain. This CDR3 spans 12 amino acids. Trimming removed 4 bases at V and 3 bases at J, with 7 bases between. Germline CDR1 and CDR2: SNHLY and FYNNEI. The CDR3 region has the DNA TGTGCCAGCAGTGTGGGCTACTACGAGCAGTACTTC. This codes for CASSVGYYEQYF.

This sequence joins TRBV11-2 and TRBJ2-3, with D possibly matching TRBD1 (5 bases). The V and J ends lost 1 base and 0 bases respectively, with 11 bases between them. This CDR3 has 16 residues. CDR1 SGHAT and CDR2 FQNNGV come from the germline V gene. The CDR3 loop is CASSLGQGISTDTQYF. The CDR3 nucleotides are TGTGCCAGCAGCTTAGGGCAGGGTATCAGCACAGATACGCAGTATTTT.

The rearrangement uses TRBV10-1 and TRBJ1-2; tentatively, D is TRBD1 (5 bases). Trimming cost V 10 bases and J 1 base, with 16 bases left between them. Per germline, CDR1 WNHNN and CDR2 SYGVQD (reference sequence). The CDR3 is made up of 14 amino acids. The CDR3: CAILGGTHNYGYTF. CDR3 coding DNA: TGCGCCATCCTCGGGGGAACTCATAACTATGGCTACACCTTC.

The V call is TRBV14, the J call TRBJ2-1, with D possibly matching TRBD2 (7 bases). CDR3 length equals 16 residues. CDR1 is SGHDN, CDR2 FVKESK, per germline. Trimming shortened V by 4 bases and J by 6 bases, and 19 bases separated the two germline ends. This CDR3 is CASSPFGGGPRNEQFF. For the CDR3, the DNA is TGTGCCAGCAGCCCCTTTGGGGGGGGCCCTCGCAATGAGCAGTTCTTC.

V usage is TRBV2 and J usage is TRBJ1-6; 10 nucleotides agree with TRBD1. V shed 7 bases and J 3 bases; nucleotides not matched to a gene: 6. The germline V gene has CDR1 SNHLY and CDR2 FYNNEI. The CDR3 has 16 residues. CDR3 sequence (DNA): TGTGCCAGCACGGGTGGGGACAGGGGCTATAATTCACCCCTCCACTTT. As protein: CASTGGDRGYNSPLHF.

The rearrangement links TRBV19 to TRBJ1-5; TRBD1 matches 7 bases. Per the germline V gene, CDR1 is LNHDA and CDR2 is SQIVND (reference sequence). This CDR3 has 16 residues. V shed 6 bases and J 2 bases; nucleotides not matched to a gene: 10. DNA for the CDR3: TGTGCCAGTAGCTCACTACAGGGGAGGCGCAATCAGCCCCAGCATTTT. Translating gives CASSSLQGRRNQPQHF.

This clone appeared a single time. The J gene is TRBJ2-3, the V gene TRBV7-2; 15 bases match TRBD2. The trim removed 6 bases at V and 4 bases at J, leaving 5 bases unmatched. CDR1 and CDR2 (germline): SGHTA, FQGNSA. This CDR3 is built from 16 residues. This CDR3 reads CASRPGLAGGPDTQYF. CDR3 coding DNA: TGTGCCAGCAGACCAGGACTAGCGGGAGGGCCAGATACGCAGTATTTT.

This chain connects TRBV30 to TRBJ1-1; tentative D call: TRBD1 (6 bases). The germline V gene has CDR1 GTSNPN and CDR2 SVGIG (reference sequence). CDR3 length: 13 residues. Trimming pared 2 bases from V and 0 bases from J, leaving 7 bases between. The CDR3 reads CAWSNRVNTEAFF. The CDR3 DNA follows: TGTGCCTGGAGTAACAGGGTGAACACTGAAGCTTTCTTT.

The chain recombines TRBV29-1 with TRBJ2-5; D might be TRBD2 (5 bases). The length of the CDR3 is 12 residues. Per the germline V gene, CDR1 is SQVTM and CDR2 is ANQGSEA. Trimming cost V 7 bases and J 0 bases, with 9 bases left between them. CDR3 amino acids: CSAQDYQETQYF. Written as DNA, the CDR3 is TGCAGCGCCCAGGACTACCAAGAGACCCAGTACTTC.

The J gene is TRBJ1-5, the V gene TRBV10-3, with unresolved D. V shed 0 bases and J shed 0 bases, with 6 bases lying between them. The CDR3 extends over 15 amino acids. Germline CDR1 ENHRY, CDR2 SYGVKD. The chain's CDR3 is CAISESLSSNQPQHF. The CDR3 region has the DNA TGTGCCATCAGTGAGTCCCTTTCTAGCAATCAGCCCCAGCATTTT.

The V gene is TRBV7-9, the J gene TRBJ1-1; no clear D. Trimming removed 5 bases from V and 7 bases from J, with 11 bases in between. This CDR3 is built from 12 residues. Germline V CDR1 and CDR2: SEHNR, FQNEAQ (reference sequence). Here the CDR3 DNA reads TGTGCCAGCAGCCACGTTTCAGTTGAAGCTTTCTTT. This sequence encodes CASSHVSVEAFF. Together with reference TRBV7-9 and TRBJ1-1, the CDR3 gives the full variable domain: DTGVSQNPRHKITKRGQNVTFRCDPISEHNRLYWYRQTLGQGPEFLTYFQNEAQLEKSRLLSDRFSAERPKGSFSTLEIQRTEQGDSAMYLCASSHVSVEAFFGQGTRLTVV.

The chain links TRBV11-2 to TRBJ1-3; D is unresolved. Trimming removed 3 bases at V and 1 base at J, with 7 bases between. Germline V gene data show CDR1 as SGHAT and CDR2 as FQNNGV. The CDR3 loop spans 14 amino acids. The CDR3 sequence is CASSLFVSGNTIYF. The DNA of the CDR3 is TGTGCCAGCAGCTTGTTTGTTTCTGGAAACACCATATATTTT. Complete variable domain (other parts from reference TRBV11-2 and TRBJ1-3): EAGVAQSPRYKIIEKRQSVAFWCNPISGHATLYWYQQILGQGPKLLIQFQNNGVVDDSQLPKDRFSAERLKGVDSTLKIQPAKLEDSAVYLCASSLFVSGNTIYFGEGSWLTVV.

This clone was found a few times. CDR3 amino acids: CASSSSVSSEQYF. The CDR3 DNA is TGCGCCAGCAGCTCAAGTGTATCGTCGGAGCAGTACTTC. The rearrangement joins TRBV5-1 to TRBJ2-7; D is unclear. The CDR3 is 13 amino acids. Per the germline V gene, CDR1 is SGHRS and CDR2 is YFSETQ. The V end was cut by 3 bases, the J end by 7 bases, with 14 bases between.

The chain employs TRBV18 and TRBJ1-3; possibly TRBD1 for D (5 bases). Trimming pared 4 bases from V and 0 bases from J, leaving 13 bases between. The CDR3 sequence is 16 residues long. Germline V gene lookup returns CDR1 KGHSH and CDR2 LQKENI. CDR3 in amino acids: CASSLSGTDSGNTIYF. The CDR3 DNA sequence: TGTGCCAGCTCACTTTCCGGGACGGACTCTGGAAACACCATATATTTT.

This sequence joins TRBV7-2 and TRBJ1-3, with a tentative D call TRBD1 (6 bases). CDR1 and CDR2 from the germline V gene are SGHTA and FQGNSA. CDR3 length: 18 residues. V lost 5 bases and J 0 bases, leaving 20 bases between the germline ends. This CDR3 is CASSTPSGGGVSGNTIYF. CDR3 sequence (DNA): TGTGCCAGCAGCACCCCGAGTGGTGGGGGCGTCTCTGGAAACACCATATATTTT.

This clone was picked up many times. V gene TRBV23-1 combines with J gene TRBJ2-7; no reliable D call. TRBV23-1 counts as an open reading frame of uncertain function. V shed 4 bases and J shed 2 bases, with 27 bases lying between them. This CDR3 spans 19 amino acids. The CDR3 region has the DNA TGCGCCAGCAGTCGTTCGGGTTTCGACACCAATCCCCCCACCTACGAGCAGTACTTC. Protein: CASSRSGFDTNPPTYEQYF.

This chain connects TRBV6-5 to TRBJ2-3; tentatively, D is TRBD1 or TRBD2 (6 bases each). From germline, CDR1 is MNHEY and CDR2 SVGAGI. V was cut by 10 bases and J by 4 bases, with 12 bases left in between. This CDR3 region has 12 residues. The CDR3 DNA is TGTGCCACCCAGAGGGGGGCAGATACGCAGTATTTT. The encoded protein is CATQRGADTQYF.

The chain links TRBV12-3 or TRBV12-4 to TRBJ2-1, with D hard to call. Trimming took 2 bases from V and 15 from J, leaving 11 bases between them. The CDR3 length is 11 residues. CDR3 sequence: CASSLSSDWFF. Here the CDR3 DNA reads TGTGCCAGCAGTTTAAGCTCCGACTGGTTCTTC.

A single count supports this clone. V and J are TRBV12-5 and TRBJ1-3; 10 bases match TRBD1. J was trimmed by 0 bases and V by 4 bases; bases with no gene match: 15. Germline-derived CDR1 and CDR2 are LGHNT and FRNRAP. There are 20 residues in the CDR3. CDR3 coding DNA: TGTGCTAGTGGTTCCTGGACAGGGGGGCTTCGACGAAGCTCTGGAAACACCATATATTTT. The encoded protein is CASGSWTGGLRRSSGNTIYF.